A single sample gave rise to the 10 T cell receptor beta chains below, sequenced in a study of T cells after yellow fever vaccination. TCRdb re-called the 5' RACE reads through MiXCR, storing one row per CDR3 protein. The sample yields some 300,000 distinct CDR3 sequences, around a tenth seen once. The sequences come from CD4+ T cells sorted from PBMCs, collected 45 days after the yellow fever booster vaccination. The receptors stem from a man aged 18 to 35 who received the YFV17D yellow fever vaccine.

Many counts were recorded for this clonotype. The CDR3 loop is CASSWSLGQGKEQYF. Written as DNA, the CDR3 is TGTGCCAGCAGTTGGTCCTTAGGACAGGGGAAAGAGCAGTACTTC. The chain is built from TRBV6-5 and TRBJ2-7, with TRBD1 matching 9 bases. Germline-derived CDR1 and CDR2 are MNHEY and SVGAGI. The ends lost 4 bases at V and 7 bases at J; junction bases unmatched: 11. The length of the CDR3 is 15 residues.

In its sample, this clonotype was seen a few times. The chain is built from TRBV7-6 and TRBJ1-1, with 8 bases fitting TRBD1. With V trimmed by 5 bases and J by 4 bases, 6 bases remained unmatched. Germline V gives CDR1 SGHVS, CDR2 FNYEAQ. CDR3 length: 14 amino acids. The CDR3 DNA is TGTGCCAGCAGCCCCTACAGGGGGGCCACTGAAGCTTTCTTT. Protein sequence: CASSPYRGATEAFF.

This clonotype occurred a few times. The gene calls are TRBV28 and TRBJ1-1; 7 bases map to TRBD1. After removal of 7 bases from V and 10 bases from J, the junction contained 15 bases not matched to a gene. Germline V gives CDR1 MDHEN, CDR2 SYDVKM. The CDR3 spans 14 residues. CDR3 nucleotides: TGTGCCAGCAACTCAAGGGACAGTCTCTTCCCAGCTTTCTTT. Translated: CASNSRDSLFPAFF.

This clonotype was picked up a small number of times. The chain has TRBV20-1 and TRBJ1-4; D uncertain. This CDR3 is 14 amino acids long. The ends were cut back, 6 bases at V and 4 bases at J, with 15 bases in the middle. Per germline, CDR1 DFQATT and CDR2 SNEGSKA (reference sequence). CDR3 in DNA: TGCAGTGCCGCTAATCGAGTGGGTAATGAAAAACTGTTTTTT. Amino acid sequence: CSAANRVGNEKLFF.

This clonotype was observed a few times. CDR3 amino acids: CASSQDIGRTGELFF. The CDR3 bases are TGTGCCAGCAGCCAAGATATTGGAAGGACCGGGGAGCTGTTTTTT. The chain uses TRBV14 and TRBJ2-2; no definite D call. CDR1 is SGHDN and CDR2 is FVKESK in the germline V gene. The CDR3 has 15 residues. Deletions cut 0 bases from V and 5 bases from J, with 10 bases between.

This clonotype has a handful of counts. The chain couples TRBV20-1 to TRBJ2-3, with 9 bases aligning to TRBD2. The CDR3 has 15 residues. From germline, CDR1 is DFQATT and CDR2 SNEGSKA (reference sequence). V lost 5 bases and J lost 6; bases outside the gene matches: 12. CDR3 bases: TGCAGTGCTTCACTGCGGGCGGCGGGGGGGGATACGCAGTATTTT. Its protein is CSASLRAAGGDTQYF.

This clonotype was detected ten times or more. This sequence joins TRBV6-6 and TRBJ2-3; TRBD2 aligns across 11 bases. From germline, CDR1 is MNHNY and CDR2 SVGAGI (reference sequence). The ends lost 6 bases at V and 0 bases at J; junction bases unmatched: 26. The CDR3 extends over 23 amino acids. CDR3 sequence reads: CASRPDRQWLAGGNITSTDTQYF. The CDR3 DNA sequence: TGTGCCAGCAGACCAGACAGGCAGTGGCTAGCGGGGGGCAACATTACTAGCACAGATACGCAGTATTTT.

The chain uses TRBV19 and TRBJ2-1; 10 nucleotides match TRBD2. Germline lookup yields CDR1 LNHDA and CDR2 SQIVND (reference sequence). The V and J ends lost 6 bases and 6 bases, in that order; junction bases with no gene match: 5. CDR3 length: 14 residues. The CDR3 coding sequence is TGTGCCAGTAGGCTAGCGGGGGCCTCCAATGAGCAGTTCTTC. Its protein is CASRLAGASNEQFF.

The rearrangement links TRBV7-6 to TRBJ2-3; 13 nucleotides match TRBD2. The junction had 5 bases not matched to a gene; V was cut back by 1 base and J by 1 base. CDR1 is SGHVS and CDR2 is FNYEAQ in the germline V gene. This CDR3 contains 18 residues. CDR3 region: CASSLGLAGGPGTDTQYF. In DNA, the CDR3 is TGTGCCAGCAGCTTAGGACTAGCGGGGGGCCCCGGCACAGATACGCAGTATTTT.

V gene TRBV4-3 combines with J gene TRBJ2-3; maybe TRBD2 (5 bases). The V gene lost 0 bases and the J gene lost 5 bases, with 12 bases spanning the gap. From germline, CDR1 is LGHNA and CDR2 YSLEER. The CDR3 spans 15 residues. The CDR3 nucleotides are TGCGCCAGCAGCCAAGAGCGAAGGGAGAGAGATACGCAGTATTTT. The encoded protein is CASSQERRERDTQYF.